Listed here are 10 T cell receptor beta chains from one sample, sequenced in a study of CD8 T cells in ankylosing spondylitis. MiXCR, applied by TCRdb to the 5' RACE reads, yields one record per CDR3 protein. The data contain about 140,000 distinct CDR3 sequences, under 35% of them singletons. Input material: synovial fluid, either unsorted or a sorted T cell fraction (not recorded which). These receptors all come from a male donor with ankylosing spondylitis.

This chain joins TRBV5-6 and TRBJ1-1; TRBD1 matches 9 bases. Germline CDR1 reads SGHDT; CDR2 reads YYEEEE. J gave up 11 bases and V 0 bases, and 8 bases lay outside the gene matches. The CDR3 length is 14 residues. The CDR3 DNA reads TGTGCCAGCAGCTTGGAAGGGGGACAGGGTCCGGCTTTCTTT. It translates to CASSLEGGQGPAFF. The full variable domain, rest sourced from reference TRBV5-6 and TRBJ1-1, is DAGVTQSPTHLIKTRGQQVTLRCSPKSGHDTVSWYQQALGQGPQFIFQYYEEEERQRGNFPDRFSGHQFPNYSSELNVNALLLGDSALYLCASSLEGGQGPAFFGQGTRLTVV.

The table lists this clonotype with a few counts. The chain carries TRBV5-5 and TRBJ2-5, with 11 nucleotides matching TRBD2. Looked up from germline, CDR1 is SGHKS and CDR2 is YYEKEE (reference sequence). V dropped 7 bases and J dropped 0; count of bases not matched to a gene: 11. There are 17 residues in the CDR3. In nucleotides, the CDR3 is TGTGCCAGCGCAACTAGCGGGAGTCCAGGACACCAAGAGACCCAGTACTTC. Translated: CASATSGSPGHQETQYF.

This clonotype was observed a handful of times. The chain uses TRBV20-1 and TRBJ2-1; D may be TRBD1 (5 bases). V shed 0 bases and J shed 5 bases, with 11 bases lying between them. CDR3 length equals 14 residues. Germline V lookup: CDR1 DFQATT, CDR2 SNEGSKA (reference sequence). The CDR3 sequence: CSARDRLGHNEQFF. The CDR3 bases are TGCAGTGCTAGAGACCGGCTGGGGCACAATGAGCAGTTCTTC.

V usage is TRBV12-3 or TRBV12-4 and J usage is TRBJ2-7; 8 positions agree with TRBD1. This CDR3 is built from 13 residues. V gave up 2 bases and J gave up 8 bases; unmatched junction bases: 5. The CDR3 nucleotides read TGTGCCAGCAGTTTAAAGGACAGGGCTAAGCAGTACTTC. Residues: CASSLKDRAKQYF.

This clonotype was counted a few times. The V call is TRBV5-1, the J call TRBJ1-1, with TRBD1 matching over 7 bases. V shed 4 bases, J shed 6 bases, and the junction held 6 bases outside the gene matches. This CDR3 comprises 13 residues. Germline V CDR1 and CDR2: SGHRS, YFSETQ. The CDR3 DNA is TGCGCCAGCAGCCCTGGGACAGACCCTGAAGCTTTCTTT. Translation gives CASSPGTDPEAFF. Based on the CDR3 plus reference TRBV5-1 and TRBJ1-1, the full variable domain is KAGVTQTPRYLIKTRGQQVTLSCSPISGHRSVSWYQQTPGQGLQFLFEYFSETQRNKGNFPGRFSGRQFSNSRSEMNVSTLELGDSALYLCASSPGTDPEAFFGQGTRLTVV.

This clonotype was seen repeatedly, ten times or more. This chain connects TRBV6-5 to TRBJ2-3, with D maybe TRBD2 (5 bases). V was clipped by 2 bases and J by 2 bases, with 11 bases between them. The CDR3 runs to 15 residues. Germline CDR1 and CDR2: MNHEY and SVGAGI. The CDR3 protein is CASSYGGLFTDTQYF. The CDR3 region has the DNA TGTGCCAGCAGTTACGGCGGGCTCTTCACAGATACGCAGTATTTT.

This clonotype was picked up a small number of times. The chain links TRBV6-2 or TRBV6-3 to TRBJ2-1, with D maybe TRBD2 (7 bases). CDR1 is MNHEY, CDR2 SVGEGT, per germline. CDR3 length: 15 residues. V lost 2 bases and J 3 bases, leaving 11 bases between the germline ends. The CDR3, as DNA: TGTGCCAGCAGTTACGGGGGGGCTGGCTACAATGAGCAGTTCTTC. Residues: CASSYGGAGYNEQFF.

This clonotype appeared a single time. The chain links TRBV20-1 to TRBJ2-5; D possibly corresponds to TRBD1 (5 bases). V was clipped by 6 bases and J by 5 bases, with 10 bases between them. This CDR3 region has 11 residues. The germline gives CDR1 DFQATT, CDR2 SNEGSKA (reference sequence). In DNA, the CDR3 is TGCAGTGCGTGGACAAGTGAGACCCAGTACTTC. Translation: CSAWTSETQYF.

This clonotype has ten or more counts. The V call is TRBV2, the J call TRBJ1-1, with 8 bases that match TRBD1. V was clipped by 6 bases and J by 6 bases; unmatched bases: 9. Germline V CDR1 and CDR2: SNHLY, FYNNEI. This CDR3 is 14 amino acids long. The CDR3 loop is CASRFGQGKAEAFF. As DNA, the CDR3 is TGTGCCAGCAGATTCGGACAGGGAAAGGCTGAAGCTTTCTTT.

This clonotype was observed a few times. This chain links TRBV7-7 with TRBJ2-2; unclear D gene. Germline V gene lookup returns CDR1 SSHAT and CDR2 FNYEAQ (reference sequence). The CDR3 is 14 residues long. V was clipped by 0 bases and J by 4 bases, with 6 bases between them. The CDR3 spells CASSLALTTGELFF. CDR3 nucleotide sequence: TGTGCCAGCAGCTTAGCCCTCACCACCGGGGAGCTGTTTTTT.